The 30 T cell receptor beta chains given below trace back to one sample, sequenced in a study of cytomegalovirus exposure and HLA in healthy donors. With 60 Vbeta and 13 Jbeta primers, the PCR was carried out. Sequenced by immunoSEQ multiplex PCR; TCRdb stores in-frame clones only, minus some. The repertoire holds around 150,000 clones, with about 77% as singletons. Sequencing input: PBMCs. All receptors come from a woman aged 35 to 49 in good health and CMV-seronegative.

The chain carries TRBV9 and TRBJ2-3, with 11 positions matching TRBD2. The CDR3 loop spans 18 amino acids. Trimming cost V 0 bases and J 5 bases; bases outside gene matches: 11. The germline V gene encodes CDR1 SGDLS and CDR2 YYNGEE. CDR3 protein: CASSVESLAGGPGDTQYF. The CDR3 bases are TGTGCCAGCAGCGTAGAATCCTTAGCGGGGGGGCCTGGAGATACGCAGTATTTT.

The V gene is TRBV6-6, the J gene TRBJ2-3; the match to TRBD2 covers 9 bases. CDR1 MNHNY and CDR2 SVGAGI come from the germline V gene (reference sequence). The CDR3 covers 16 residues. V lost 4 bases to trimming and J lost 2 bases; unmatched junction nucleotides: 7. CDR3 in DNA: TGTGCCAGCAGTTTCATAGCGGGAGCATTCACAGATACGCAGTATTTT. It translates to CASSFIAGAFTDTQYF.

V usage is TRBV11-3 and J usage is TRBJ2-3; D perhaps matches TRBD2 (5 bases). The CDR3 covers 15 residues. Looked up from germline, CDR1 is SGHNT and CDR2 is YENEEA. The V gene lost 8 bases and the J gene lost 6 bases, with 21 bases spanning the gap. This chain's CDR3 is CASALAGSRSDTQYF. For the CDR3, the DNA is TGTGCCAGCGCACTCGCGGGCTCCCGCTCGGATACGCAGTATTTT.

This sequence joins TRBV19 and TRBJ2-7; 10 bases map to TRBD1. Trimming at V came to 5 bases and at J to 2 bases, leaving 6 bases not matched to a gene. Germline values: CDR1 LNHDA, CDR2 SQIVND (reference sequence). CDR3 length: 15 residues. Written as DNA, the CDR3 is TGTGCCAGTAGTTTCGGACAGGGGGGAACCTACGAGCAGTACTTC. This gives the protein CASSFGQGGTYEQYF.

The V gene is TRBV19, the J gene TRBJ1-5, with 7 bases matching TRBD1. Per the germline V gene, CDR1 is LNHDA and CDR2 is SQIVND (reference sequence). The CDR3 spans 13 residues. Trimming took 6 bases from V and 6 from J; bases not matched to a gene: 5. This CDR3 is CASRGQVVQPQHF. CDR3 nucleotide sequence: TGTGCCAGTAGAGGACAGGTGGTTCAGCCCCAGCATTTT.

The chain joins TRBV27 to TRBJ1-2; D is unresolved. CDR1 is MNHEY, CDR2 SMNVEV, per germline (reference sequence). The CDR3 spans 13 residues. V was clipped by 5 bases and J by 3 bases, with 10 bases between them. CDR3 coding DNA: TGTGCCAGCAGTAAATCCTTATACTATGGCTACACCTTC. This sequence encodes CASSKSLYYGYTF.

J is TRBJ1-5 and V is TRBV4-1; 11 nucleotides line up with TRBD1. This CDR3 region has 17 residues. V lost 0 bases and J lost 5; bases outside the gene matches: 6. The germline V gene has CDR1 MGHRA and CDR2 YSYEKL. The CDR3 DNA is TGCGCCAGCAGCCAAGAAAAAAGGACAGGGGGCTATCAGCCCCAGCATTTT. Translation: CASSQEKRTGGYQPQHF.

The chain links TRBV5-6 to TRBJ2-5; no definite D call. V lost 0 bases and J lost 0, with 6 bases in between. Germline CDR1 is SGHDT and CDR2 is YYEEEE. The CDR3 consists of 14 residues. The CDR3 sequence is CASSLESDQETQYF. For the CDR3, the DNA is TGTGCCAGCAGCTTGGAGTCAGACCAAGAGACCCAGTACTTC. Supplemented by reference TRBV5-6 and TRBJ2-5, the full variable domain reads DAGVTQSPTHLIKTRGQQVTLRCSPKSGHDTVSWYQQALGQGPQFIFQYYEEEERQRGNFPDRFSGHQFPNYSSELNVNALLLGDSALYLCASSLESDQETQYFGPGTRLLVL.

This rearrangement joins TRBV5-6 to TRBJ2-3; 10 positions agree with TRBD2. The CDR3 has 14 amino acids. Germline trimming cut 7 bases from V and 10 bases from J; bases unmatched to any gene: 12. Per germline, CDR1 SGHDT and CDR2 YYEEEE. The CDR3 loop is CASLERGGPYPQYF. The CDR3, as DNA: TGTGCCAGCCTAGAGCGGGGGGGACCCTATCCGCAGTATTTT.

The chain joins TRBV25-1 to TRBJ1-2; 7 bases align to TRBD1. Unmatched junction bases numbered 6, after V lost 7 bases and J lost 7 bases. Germline V gives CDR1 MGHDK, CDR2 SYGVNS. The CDR3 is 12 residues long. Here the CDR3 reads CASIDRVIGYTF. The CDR3 coding sequence is TGTGCCAGCATTGACAGGGTAATTGGCTACACCTTC.

The rearrangement uses TRBV6-5 and TRBJ1-6; 9 positions agree with TRBD1. The V and J ends lost 0 bases and 11 bases, in that order; junction bases with no gene match: 5. CDR1 is MNHEY and CDR2 is SVGAGI in the germline V gene. The CDR3 totals 15 residues. The CDR3 loop is CASSYSRTGDAPLHF. The CDR3 nucleotides are TGTGCCAGCAGTTACTCCCGGACAGGGGACGCACCCCTCCACTTT.

The V and J genes are TRBV5-1 and TRBJ1-1; maybe TRBD1 (6 bases). Germline CDR1 is SGHRS and CDR2 is YFSETQ. This CDR3 is 15 amino acids long. V was trimmed by 3 bases and J by 0 bases, leaving 12 bases between them. CDR3 protein: CASSSGTSVNTEAFF. The CDR3 DNA follows: TGCGCCAGCAGCTCGGGGACATCGGTGAACACTGAAGCTTTCTTT.

This sequence joins TRBV5-1 and TRBJ1-6; D not resolved. V dropped 8 bases and J dropped 10 bases, with 10 bases sitting between them. Germline CDR1 is SGHRS and CDR2 is YFSETQ. CDR3 length: 11 amino acids. The CDR3 is CARVWPSPLHF. As DNA, the CDR3 is TGCGCCAGGGTCTGGCCATCACCCCTCCACTTT.

V gene TRBV5-4 combines with J gene TRBJ2-4; 8 bases are a match to TRBD2. CDR3 length: 16 residues. V was pared by 4 bases and J by 8 bases, with 14 bases of the junction left unmatched. The germline V gene encodes CDR1 SGHNT and CDR2 YYREEE (reference sequence). Here the CDR3 reads CASSRLTSADGDIQYF. DNA for the CDR3: TGTGCCAGCAGCCGCCTGACTAGCGCCGACGGGGACATTCAGTACTTC.

The V call is TRBV27, the J call TRBJ1-2, with D possibly being TRBD1 (5 bases). Trimming pared 4 bases from V and 6 bases from J, leaving 12 bases between. This CDR3 is 13 amino acids long. Germline CDR1 is MNHEY and CDR2 is SMNVEV (reference sequence). As DNA, the CDR3 is TGTGCCAGCAGTTCCGCAGGGCGAGATGGCTACACCTTC. Translation gives CASSSAGRDGYTF.

This clone was found many times. The chain uses TRBV5-6 and TRBJ1-2, with D possibly TRBD1 on 5 matching bases. The length of the CDR3 is 13 residues. Trimming took 0 bases from V and 8 from J, leaving 11 bases between them. CDR1 is SGHDT, CDR2 YYEEEE, per germline. CDR3 in DNA: TGTGCCAGCAGCTTGGCCAGGGTGTTGGGCTACACCTTC. The encoded protein is CASSLARVLGYTF.

The chain is built from TRBV7-2 and TRBJ2-7, with D hard to call. Deletions cut 3 bases from V and 4 bases from J, with 13 bases between. The CDR3 extends over 14 amino acids. From germline, CDR1 is SGHTA and CDR2 FQGNSA. In nucleotides, the CDR3 is TGTGCCAGCAGCTTGATTTTAACAGATTACGAGCAGTACTTC. Its protein product is CASSLILTDYEQYF.

The chain is built from TRBV29-1 and TRBJ1-1; tentative D call: TRBD1 (6 bases). CDR3 size: 15 residues. Per germline, CDR1 SQVTM and CDR2 ANQGSEA. Trimming left V 4 bases short and J 0 bases short, with 15 bases between. This CDR3 is CSVGAGAGLNTEAFF. The CDR3 bases are TGCAGCGTTGGTGCGGGGGCTGGGTTGAACACTGAAGCTTTCTTT.

The V gene is TRBV5-6, the J gene TRBJ2-7, with D possibly TRBD1 on 5 matching bases. Trimming shortened V by 2 bases and J by 3 bases, and 12 bases separated the two germline ends. The germline V gene encodes CDR1 SGHDT and CDR2 YYEEEE. This CDR3 has 14 amino acids. CDR3 sequence reads: CASSFGHSFYEQYF. CDR3 nucleotide sequence: TGTGCCAGCAGCTTTGGACACTCGTTCTACGAGCAGTACTTC. The variable domain in full, with the rest retrieved from reference TRBV5-6 and TRBJ2-7, is DAGVTQSPTHLIKTRGQQVTLRCSPKSGHDTVSWYQQALGQGPQFIFQYYEEEERQRGNFPDRFSGHQFPNYSSELNVNALLLGDSALYLCASSFGHSFYEQYFGPGTRLTVT.

This chain links TRBV4-3 with TRBJ1-1; no reliable D call. V shed 3 bases and J shed 1 base, with 9 bases lying between them. Germline CDR1 LGHNA, CDR2 YSLEER. The CDR3 covers 14 residues. CDR3 amino acids: CASSHHGPNTEAFF. The CDR3 region has the DNA TGCGCCAGCAGCCACCACGGTCCGAACACTGAAGCTTTCTTT.

This clone occurred once. This chain uses TRBV15 with TRBJ2-7, with a weak D call TRBD2 (5 bases). The CDR3 loop spans 19 amino acids. The V gene's germline CDR1 is LNHNV and CDR2 YYDKDF (reference sequence). V was cut by 0 bases and J by 3 bases, with 24 bases left in between. The CDR3 loop reads CATSREIGSAASWGYEQYF. The CDR3 DNA reads as TGTGCCACCAGCAGAGAGATAGGGAGTGCGGCCTCCTGGGGCTACGAGCAGTACTTC.

The chain combines TRBV27 with TRBJ2-3, with D perhaps TRBD1 (6 bases). This CDR3 contains 16 residues. Deletions cut 2 bases from V and 3 bases from J, with 15 bases between. CDR1 and CDR2 (germline): MNHEY, SMNVEV (reference sequence). The CDR3 DNA follows: TGTGCCAGCAGTTTAATGCTACAGGGTGGGACAGATACGCAGTATTTT. Protein product: CASSLMLQGGTDTQYF.

The CDR3 sequence is CASSVGQGTSDTEAFF. CDR3 DNA: TGTGCCAGCAGCGTTGGACAGGGGACATCAGACACTGAAGCTTTCTTT. J is TRBJ1-1 and V is TRBV9, with 9 positions matching TRBD1. The V gene end was trimmed by 2 bases and the J gene end by 3 bases; junction bases not matched to a gene: 8. Germline CDR1 reads SGDLS; CDR2 reads YYNGEE. This CDR3 has 16 residues.

The rearrangement links TRBV5-1 to TRBJ2-7; 7 nucleotides align to TRBD1. This CDR3 is built from 14 residues. Per the germline V gene, CDR1 is SGHRS and CDR2 is YFSETQ. The V gene end was trimmed by 0 bases and the J gene end by 7 bases; junction bases not matched to a gene: 7. For the CDR3, the DNA is TGCGCCAGCAGCTTGGGACAGGGACCATGGGAGCAGTACTTC. Its protein is CASSLGQGPWEQYF.

CDR3 DNA: TGTGCCAGCAGTGTAACAGGGGGAGCTTTCTTT. It specifies CASSVTGGAFF. The J gene is TRBJ1-1, the V gene TRBV25-1, with 8 bases aligning to TRBD1. CDR1 is MGHDK, CDR2 SYGVNS, per germline. V lost 4 bases to trimming and J lost 10 bases; unmatched junction nucleotides: 2. This CDR3 is 11 amino acids long.

This chain joins TRBV28 and TRBJ2-3, with D perhaps TRBD1 (6 bases). CDR3 size: 13 residues. Trimming took 8 bases from V and 5 from J, leaving 14 bases between them. Germline V gene sequence: CDR1 MDHEN, CDR2 SYDVKM. CDR3 nucleotides: TGTGCCAGCGGGGGACACGGGGAAGATACGCAGTATTTT. Encoded protein: CASGGHGEDTQYF. Together with reference TRBV28 and TRBJ2-3, the CDR3 gives the full variable domain: DVKVTQSSRYLVKRTGEKVFLECVQDMDHENMFWYRQDPGLGLRLIYFSYDVKMKEKGDIPEGYSVSREKKERFSLILESASTNQTSMYLCASGGHGEDTQYFGPGTRLTVL.

V is TRBV7-9 and J is TRBJ1-2, with TRBD1 identical over 10 bases. The CDR3 extends over 15 amino acids. The junction had 5 bases not matched to a gene; V was cut back by 3 bases and J by 4 bases. CDR1 and CDR2 from the germline V gene are SEHNR and FQNEAQ (reference sequence). This CDR3 is CASSLGQGSSYGYTF. The CDR3 DNA reads as TGTGCCAGCAGCTTGGGACAGGGGTCTTCCTATGGCTACACCTTC.

V usage is TRBV4-1 and J usage is TRBJ1-4; D not resolved. This CDR3 comprises 12 residues. Germline assignment: CDR1 MGHRA and CDR2 YSYEKL. V dropped 1 base and J dropped 10 bases, with 7 bases sitting between them. The chain's CDR3 is CASSQANRKLFF. DNA for the CDR3: TGCGCCAGCAGCCAAGCTAATCGAAAACTGTTTTTT.

V and J are TRBV5-4 and TRBJ2-3; 14 bases map to TRBD2. The CDR3 extends over 19 amino acids. Trimming at V came to 4 bases and at J to 5 bases, leaving 15 bases not matched to a gene. Germline V gives CDR1 SGHNT, CDR2 YYREEE (reference sequence). DNA for the CDR3: TGTGCCAGCAGCCAGGGACTAGCGGGGGCCCGCGCCGGGAGAGATACGCAGTATTTT. Translated, it gives CASSQGLAGARAGRDTQYF.

This chain joins TRBV10-3 and TRBJ1-2; D remains ambiguous. In germline, CDR1 is ENHRY, CDR2 SYGVKD. CDR3 length: 14 residues. The V end was cut by 7 bases, the J end by 5 bases, with 17 bases between. In nucleotides, the CDR3 is TGTGCCATCACTGGTGAGGAGAACTCTTATGGCTACACCTTC. It is translated as CAITGEENSYGYTF.